This entry lists 14 T cell receptor beta chains sequenced from one sample in a study of CD8 T cells in Susac syndrome. An amount of RNA that ranged from roughly 0.5 to 1 ug was reverse transcribed with random hexamers. TCRdb re-called the immunoSEQ multiplex PCR reads through MiXCR, storing one row per CDR3 protein. The table records over 70,000 distinct CDR3 sequences, about 95% of them present only once. Material for sequencing was CD8+ T cells from PBMCs. The receptors here all came from a human donor with Susac syndrome.

The rearrangement joins TRBV6-2 or TRBV6-3 to TRBJ1-2; the D is unclear. The CDR3 is made up of 14 amino acids. V lost 9 bases to trimming and J lost 2 bases, with 16 bases between them. Germline CDR1 is MNHEY and CDR2 is SVGEGT. CDR3 nucleotide sequence: TGTGCCAGTCTCACGGGGAGGGCCAACTATGGCTACACCTTC. This translates into CASLTGRANYGYTF.

The rearrangement links TRBV15 to TRBJ1-4; possible D gene TRBD1, 5 bases. V was pared by 3 bases and J by 8 bases, with 16 bases between. The germline CDR1 and CDR2 sequences are LNHNV and YYDKDF (reference sequence). CDR3 size: 15 residues. CDR3 in DNA: TGTGCCACCAGCAGCAGAACAGGTGGAGACGAAAAACTGTTTTTT. This codes for CATSSRTGGDEKLFF.

The genes are TRBV9 and TRBJ1-1; D not resolved. The germline V gene has CDR1 SGDLS and CDR2 YYNGEE. The CDR3 length is 13 residues. Trimming took off 2 bases at V and 7 bases at J, with 12 bases between the two ends. The CDR3 spells CASSVVERGEAFF. Written as DNA, the CDR3 is TGTGCCAGCAGCGTTGTGGAACGGGGTGAAGCTTTCTTT.

This clonotype was detected only once. The chain couples TRBV20-1 to TRBJ2-5; 7 positions agree with TRBD1. From germline, CDR1 is DFQATT and CDR2 SNEGSKA (reference sequence). V lost 5 bases to trimming and J lost 2 bases; unmatched junction nucleotides: 5. CDR3 size: 13 residues. The CDR3 here is CSAYGGQQETQYF. The CDR3 DNA is TGCAGTGCTTATGGGGGACAGCAAGAGACCCAGTACTTC.

The chain is built from TRBV5-1 and TRBJ1-1; tentatively, D is TRBD1 (5 bases). The CDR3 sequence is 13 residues long. In germline, CDR1 is SGHRS, CDR2 YFSETQ. V was trimmed by 0 bases and J by 5 bases, leaving 8 bases between them. This CDR3 reads CASSLDDSTEAFF. The CDR3 DNA reads as TGCGCCAGCAGCTTGGACGACAGTACTGAAGCTTTCTTT.

The chain links TRBV10-3 to TRBJ1-2, with D maybe TRBD1 (5 bases). Germline-derived CDR1 and CDR2 are ENHRY and SYGVKD. Trimming removed 5 bases at V and 4 bases at J, with 8 bases between. The CDR3 runs 12 residues. This CDR3 is CAISWDRYGYTF. The CDR3 nucleotides are TGTGCCATCAGTTGGGACCGCTATGGCTACACCTTC.

The V gene is TRBV12-3 or TRBV12-4, the J gene TRBJ1-6, with 11 bases matching TRBD1. With V trimmed by 5 bases and J by 10 bases, 4 bases remained unmatched. This CDR3 is 14 amino acids long. The CDR3 region is CASSGQGAWSPLHF. The CDR3 DNA reads TGTGCCAGCAGTGGACAGGGGGCTTGGTCACCCCTCCACTTT.

The rearrangement links TRBV16 to TRBJ2-7; D ambiguous. The CDR3 is 13 amino acids. The V gene lost 1 base and the J gene lost 0 bases, with 4 bases spanning the gap. Germline values: CDR1 KGHSY, CDR2 FQNENV. The CDR3 nucleotides read TGTGCCAGCAGCCAATTTAGCTCCTACGAGCAGTACTTC. Translated, it gives CASSQFSSYEQYF.

V usage is TRBV7-9 and J usage is TRBJ1-2, with TRBD1 as a possible D gene (6 bases). The CDR3 covers 14 residues. Germline assignment: CDR1 SEHNR and CDR2 FQNEAQ (reference sequence). Trimming took off 5 bases at V and 8 bases at J, with 18 bases between the two ends. The CDR3 loop is CASSQTGAPQGYTF. The CDR3 nucleotides read TGTGCCAGCAGCCAGACAGGTGCCCCTCAGGGCTACACCTTC.

V usage is TRBV6-6 and J usage is TRBJ1-1, with 9 positions matching TRBD1. This CDR3 spans 15 amino acids. Germline V CDR1 and CDR2: MNHNY, SVGAGI (reference sequence). Trimming took 5 bases from V and 7 from J; bases not matched to a gene: 11. The CDR3 DNA reads as TGTGCCAGCAGTATAAGGGTACAGGGGGCGAGTGAAGCTTTCTTT. It translates to CASSIRVQGASEAFF.

The gene calls are TRBV7-2 and TRBJ2-3, with TRBD2 matching over 8 bases. The CDR3 has 15 amino acids. Germline CDR1 is SGHTA and CDR2 is FQGNSA. J was trimmed by 5 bases and V by 0 bases; bases with no gene match: 4. The CDR3 coding sequence is TGTGCCAGCAGCTTAGCTAGCGGGGCGGGAGATACGCAGTATTTT. Its protein is CASSLASGAGDTQYF.

The chain couples TRBV29-1 to TRBJ1-1; TRBD1 might be the D (6 bases). The CDR3 contains 13 residues. V gave up 6 bases and J gave up 1 base, with 12 bases separating them. Germline V gene sequence: CDR1 SQVTM, CDR2 ANQGSEA. CDR3: CSVRTVENTEAFF. CDR3 DNA: TGCAGCGTGCGGACAGTCGAGAACACTGAAGCTTTCTTT. Based on the CDR3 plus reference TRBV29-1 and TRBJ1-1, the full variable domain is SAVISQKPSRDICQRGTSLTIQCQVDSQVTMMFWYRQQPGQSLTLIATANQGSEATYESGFVIDKFPISRPNLTFSTLTVSNMSPEDSSIYLCSVRTVENTEAFFGQGTRLTVV.

The chain recombines TRBV20-1 with TRBJ1-2, with 8 bases that match TRBD1. V was clipped by 2 bases and J by 6 bases; unmatched bases: 2. The CDR3 is 12 residues long. Germline CDR1 is DFQATT and CDR2 is SNEGSKA (reference sequence). The CDR3 DNA sequence: TGCAGTGCTAGAAAGACAGGGGATGGCTACACCTTC. Translated, it gives CSARKTGDGYTF.

The chain uses TRBV7-3 and TRBJ2-4, with D maybe TRBD2 (5 bases). The ends were cut back, 5 bases at V and 7 bases at J, with 21 bases in the middle. From germline, CDR1 is SGHTA and CDR2 FQGTGA. The CDR3 is made up of 16 amino acids. DNA of the CDR3: TGTGCCAGCAGCCGCGCCGGACGGGGAGCTAGGAACATTCAGTACTTC. Its translation is CASSRAGRGARNIQYF. The whole variable domain, filled in from reference TRBV7-3 and TRBJ2-4, reads GAGVSQTPSNKVTEKGKYVELRCDPISGHTALYWYRQSLGQGPEFLIYFQGTGAADDSGLPNDRFFAVRPEGSVSTLKIQRTERGDSAVYLCASSRAGRGARNIQYFGAGTRLSVL.